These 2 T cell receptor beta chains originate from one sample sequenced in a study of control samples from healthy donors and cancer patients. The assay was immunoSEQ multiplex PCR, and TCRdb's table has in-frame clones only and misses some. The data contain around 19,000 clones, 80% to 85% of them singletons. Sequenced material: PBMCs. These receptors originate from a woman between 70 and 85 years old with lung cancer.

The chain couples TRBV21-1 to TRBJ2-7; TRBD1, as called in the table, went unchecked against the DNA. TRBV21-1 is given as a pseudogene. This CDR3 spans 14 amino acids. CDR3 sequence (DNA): TGTGCCAGCAGCAAAAAGTCCAGGGGCGACGAGCAGTACTTC. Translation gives CASSKKSRGDEQYF.

Here the CDR3 DNA reads TGTGCCAGCAGTTCCCGCCGCTTCGCTGGGGCCAACGTCCTGACTTTC. As protein: CASSSRRFAGANVLTF. The chain links TRBV28 to TRBJ2-6; no firm D call. The V end lost 4 bases, the J end lost 2 bases, and 12 bases lay between the germline ends. Germline CDR1 and CDR2: MDHEN and SYDVKM. This CDR3 is 16 amino acids long. The full variable domain, rest sourced from reference TRBV28 and TRBJ2-6, is DVKVTQSSRYLVKRTGEKVFLECVQDMDHENMFWYRQDPGLGLRLIYFSYDVKMKEKGDIPEGYSVSREKKERFSLILESASTNQTSMYLCASSSRRFAGANVLTFGAGSRLTVL.